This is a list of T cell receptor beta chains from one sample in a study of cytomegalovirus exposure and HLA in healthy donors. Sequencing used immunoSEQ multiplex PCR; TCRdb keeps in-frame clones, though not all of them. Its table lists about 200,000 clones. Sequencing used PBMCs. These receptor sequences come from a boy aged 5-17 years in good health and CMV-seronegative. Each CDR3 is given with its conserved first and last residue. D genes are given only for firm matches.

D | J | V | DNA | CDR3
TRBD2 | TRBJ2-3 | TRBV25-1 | TGTGCCAGCAGTGGGACCGGGAGGGTAGGCTTTAGCACAGATACGCAGTATTTT | CASSGTGRVGFSTDTQYF
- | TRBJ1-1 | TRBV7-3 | TGTGCCAGCAGCTTAAACGGGGGATATACTGAAGCTTTCTTT | CASSLNGGYTEAFF
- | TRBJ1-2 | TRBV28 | TGTGCCAGCAGTCGGAGGGCGGGAAACTATGGCTACACCTTC | CASSRRAGNYGYTF
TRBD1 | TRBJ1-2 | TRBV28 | TGTGCCACCCAGGGACAGGAAAACTATGGCTACACCTTC | CATQGQENYGYTF
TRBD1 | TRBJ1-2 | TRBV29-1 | TGCAGCGTTGATCGGGGACAGGGGCGCTATGGCTACACCTTC | CSVDRGQGRYGYTF
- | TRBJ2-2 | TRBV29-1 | TGCAGCGTTGTAGGGGCAAGGAACACCGGGGAGCTGTTTTTT | CSVVGARNTGELFF
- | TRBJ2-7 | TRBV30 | TGTGCCTGGAGTGATACAGCCTACGAGCAGTACTTC | CAWSDTAYEQYF
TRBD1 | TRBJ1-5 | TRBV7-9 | TGTGCCAGCAGCTTCCCTAGCGAACGACAGGGCCGCGATCAGCCCCAGCATTTT | CASSFPSERQGRDQPQHF
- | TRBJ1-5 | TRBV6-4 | TGTGCCAGCCTCCCTTTGGCAGGGTTTGGCCAGCCCCAGCATTTT | CASLPLAGFGQPQHF
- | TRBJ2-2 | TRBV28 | TGTGCCAGCAGTGATACAGGGTCGACCACCGGGGAGCTGTTTTTT | CASSDTGSTTGELFF
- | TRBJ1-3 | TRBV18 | TGTGCCAGCTCCCAACAGGGATTCTCTGGAAACACCATATATTTT | CASSQQGFSGNTIYF
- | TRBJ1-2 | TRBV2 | TGTGCCAGCAGCGTACAGGGTATTCGGGATTATGGCTACACCTTC | CASSVQGIRDYGYTF
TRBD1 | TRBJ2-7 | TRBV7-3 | TGTGCCAGCAGCTCCGGACAGGCTGGGCGGCAGTACTTC | CASSSGQAGRQYF
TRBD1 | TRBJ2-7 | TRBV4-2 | TGTGCCAGCAGCCCCGCGACAGGGCCGGTCTACGAGCAGTACTTC | CASSPATGPVYEQYF
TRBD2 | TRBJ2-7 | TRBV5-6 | TGTGCCAGCAGCTTGGGAATTAGCGGGGTTGAGCAGTACTTC | CASSLGISGVEQYF
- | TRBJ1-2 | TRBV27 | TGTGCCAGCATGGGGCTCTATGGCTACACCTTC | CASMGLYGYTF
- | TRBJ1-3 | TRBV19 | TGTGCCAGTAGTAGGGGCCGCGGAGACACCATATATTTT | CASSRGRGDTIYF
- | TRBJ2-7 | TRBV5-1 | TGCGCCAGCAGCTTGGGGGCAGGGGTGAACTACGAGCAGTACTTC | CASSLGAGVNYEQYF
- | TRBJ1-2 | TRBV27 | TGTGCCAGCTCCCTGACGGGGGATGGCTACACCTTC | CASSLTGDGYTF
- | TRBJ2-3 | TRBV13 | TGTGCCAGCAGCCTCTTAGAAGCGGGCTTTCACACAGATACGCAGTATTTT | CASSLLEAGFHTDTQYF
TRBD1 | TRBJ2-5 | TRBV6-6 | TGTGCCAGCTCGGGACAGGGGACCTTGTGGCAGTACTTC | CASSGQGTLWQYF
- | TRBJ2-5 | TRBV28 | TGTGCCAGCAGTTTACGTGCGGGGGAGACCCAGTACTTC | CASSLRAGETQYF
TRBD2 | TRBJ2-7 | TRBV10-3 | TGTGCCATCAGTGAGATCGCTAGCGGGGGGGCCCGTGAGAACTACGAGCAGTACTTC | CAISEIASGGARENYEQYF
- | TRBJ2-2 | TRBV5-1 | TGCGCCAGCAGCTTGGGTAGGAGCAGATCGAACACCGGGGAGCTGTTTTTT | CASSLGRSRSNTGELFF
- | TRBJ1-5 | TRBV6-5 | TGTGCCAGCAGTCCCTATACAGGGAAGGTTCAGCCCCAGCATTTT | CASSPYTGKVQPQHF
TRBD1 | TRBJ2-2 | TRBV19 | TGTGCCAGTACCTCACAGGGGGGATCCGGGGAGCTGTTTTTT | CASTSQGGSGELFF
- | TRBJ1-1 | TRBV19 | TGTGCCAGTAGTATCACAGGGACCAACACTGAAGCTTTCTTT | CASSITGTNTEAFF
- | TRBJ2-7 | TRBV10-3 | TGTGCCATCAGTGATCTTAACAGGTATTACTCCTACGAGCAGTACTTC | CAISDLNRYYSYEQYF
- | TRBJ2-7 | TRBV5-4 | TGTGCCAGCAGCGTAGGCCTGGGCCCCCTCTACGAGCAGTACTTC | CASSVGLGPLYEQYF
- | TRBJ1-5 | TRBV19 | TGTGCCAGTAGCGTAGGCGGGCAGCCCCAGCATTTT | CASSVGGQPQHF
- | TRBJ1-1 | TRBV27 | TGTGCCAGCAGTCTCTTCAGGGCCACTGAAGCTTTCTTT | CASSLFRATEAFF
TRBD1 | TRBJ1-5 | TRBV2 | TGTGCCAGCAGGCCGACAGGGTATACGAATCAGCCCCAGCATTTT | CASRPTGYTNQPQHF
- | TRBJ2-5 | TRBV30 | TGTGCCTGGAGCCGAGAAGGGGTCTCCCCGGGGACCCAGTACTTC | CAWSREGVSPGTQYF
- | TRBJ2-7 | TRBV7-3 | TGTGCCAGCAGCTCTTCGGCGGGCGAGCAGTACTTC | CASSSSAGEQYF
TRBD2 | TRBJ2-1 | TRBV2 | TGTGCCAGCCGTAGCGGGGGGGCGGATGAGCAGTTCTTC | CASRSGGADEQFF
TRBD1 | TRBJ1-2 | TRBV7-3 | TGTGCCAGCAGCCGCGGACAGGGGATCGGAGGCTACACCTTC | CASSRGQGIGGYTF
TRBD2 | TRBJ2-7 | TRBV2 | TGTGCCAGCAGTGACAGACTAGCGGGGGCTAGCTCCTACGAGCAGTACTTC | CASSDRLAGASSYEQYF
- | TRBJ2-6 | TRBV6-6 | TGTGCCAGCAGTTACGTCGGGAGTGGGGCCAACGTCCTGACTTTC | CASSYVGSGANVLTF
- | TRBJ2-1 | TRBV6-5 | TGTGCCAGCAGTTACTCAATCTCAGGCCGTTGGCAGTTCTTC | CASSYSISGRWQFF
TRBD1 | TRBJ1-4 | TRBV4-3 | TGCGCCAGCAGCCAACCCGGGACAGGGTCCGAAAAACTGTTTTTT | CASSQPGTGSEKLFF
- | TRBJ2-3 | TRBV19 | TGTGCCAGTATGAGGCAGGGATTCACAGATACGCAGTATTTT | CASMRQGFTDTQYF
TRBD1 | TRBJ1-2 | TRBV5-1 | TGCGCCAGCAGCCCACAGGCAGGACAGGGCCCTAACTATGGCTACACCTTC | CASSPQAGQGPNYGYTF
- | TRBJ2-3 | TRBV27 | TGTGCCAGCAGTTTAGGTTTTGGGGCTAGCACAGATACGCAGTATTTT | CASSLGFGASTDTQYF
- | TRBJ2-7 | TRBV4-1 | TGCGCCAGCAGCCAATTACCACAGACCTACGAGCAGTACTTC | CASSQLPQTYEQYF
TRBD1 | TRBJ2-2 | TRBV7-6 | TGTGCCAGCAGCTTATCGGGACAGTCGGCTGGGGAGCTGTTTTTT | CASSLSGQSAGELFF
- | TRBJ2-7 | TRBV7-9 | TGTGCCAGCAGCTCGGAGGCCTACGAGCAGTACTTC | CASSSEAYEQYF
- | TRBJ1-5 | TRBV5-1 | TGCGCCAGCAGCTTGAGAGGAGATAGCAATCAGCCCCAGCATTTT | CASSLRGDSNQPQHF
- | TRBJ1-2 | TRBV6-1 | TGTGCCAGCAGAAGGGACACCAGATATGGCTACACCTTC | CASRRDTRYGYTF
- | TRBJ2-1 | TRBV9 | TGTGCCAGCAGCGTACCTACTGGCAATGAGCAGTTCTTC | CASSVPTGNEQFF
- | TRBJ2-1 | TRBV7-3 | TGTGCCAGCAGCTCGGGACTTCGCGATGAGCAGTTCTTC | CASSSGLRDEQFF
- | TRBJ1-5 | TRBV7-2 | TGTGCCAGCAGCTTAGACGGCGGGGGTCAGCCCCAGCATTTT | CASSLDGGGQPQHF